This is a list of T cell receptor beta chains from one sample in a study of OX40 agonist ivuxolimab in advanced cancers. Profiled with immunoSEQ multiplex PCR; TCRdb holds only in-frame clones, not every one. The table has 55,000 to 90,000 clones, about four fifths seen once. The sequenced sample was CD4+ or CD8+ T cells sorted from blood, obtained in a trial of the OX40 agonist ivuxolimab. The receptors come from an adult with an advanced solid tumor such as melanoma, head and neck, liver or kidney cancer. Each CDR3 is given without its conserved first and last residue. Fields, in order: V gene, D gene, J gene, CDR3 length, CDR3 protein. A D gene is named only where the DNA matches it firmly.

TRBV19	TRBD1	TRBJ2-1	14	ASSIGRDRPYNEQF
TRBV5-1	NA	TRBJ1-1	15	ASSLVGRAIQNTEAF
TRBV30	NA	TRBJ2-2	11	AWSVREGGELF
TRBV11-2	NA	TRBJ2-4	14	ASSSSTALAKNIQY
TRBV6-1	NA	TRBJ2-3	12	ASLDRRSTDTQY
TRBV5-1	NA	TRBJ2-7	11	ASSLEGLKEQY
TRBV7-9	NA	TRBJ1-2	13	ASSLSPRSNYGYT
TRBV28	NA	TRBJ2-1	12	ASAGWTKYNEQF
TRBV7-9	NA	TRBJ1-3	13	ASSPLSGGENTIY
TRBV6-1	TRBD1	TRBJ2-7	13	ASTPPKDRGVGQY
TRBV11-2	NA	TRBJ2-2	13	ASSLAPGYTGELF
TRBV5-1	NA	TRBJ2-5	12	ASRRGEGQETQY
TRBV19	TRBD2	TRBJ2-1	10	ASRRGGNEQF
TRBV7-8	TRBD1	TRBJ1-2	12	ASREGGPNYGYT
TRBV5-1	NA	TRBJ1-1	10	ASSLPGPEAF
TRBV5-1	NA	TRBJ1-5	13	ASSLEGLINQPQH
TRBV27	NA	TRBJ1-5	15	ASSLKARGSSNQPQH
TRBV10-3	NA	TRBJ2-7	12	AISDDSRAMEQY
TRBV19	NA	TRBJ2-1	15	ASSPIMGGGSYNEQF
TRBV6-6	NA	TRBJ2-7	12	ASSYEGTAYEQY
TRBV6-1	NA	TRBJ1-5	15	ASSELGGAYSNQPQH
TRBV21-1	NA	TRBJ2-6	14	ATEGGGPLGANVLT
TRBV9	NA	TRBJ2-3	12	ASTLDRPTDTQY
TRBV10-3	NA	TRBJ2-3	11	AISLPSTDTQY
TRBV30	TRBD1	TRBJ2-1	13	AWRRTGTQGNEQF
TRBV5-1	NA	TRBJ1-3	12	ASSLGQSGNTIY
TRBV9	NA	TRBJ1-6	14	ASSVGVGRIDSPLH
TRBV7-2	TRBD1	TRBJ2-2	12	ASSGSHRGGELF
TRBV7-9	NA	TRBJ1-2	12	ASSLGAQSYGYT
TRBV18	NA	TRBJ2-2	14	ASSPHGPGGTGELF
TRBV30	NA	TRBJ1-1	12	AWGAGPSATEAF
TRBV27	NA	TRBJ1-1	14	ASSLIAGQLNTEAF
TRBV7-8	TRBD2	TRBJ2-1	13	ASSSSGGATEEQF
TRBV5-1	TRBD2	TRBJ2-3	12	ASSLGDYSETQY
TRBV27	TRBD1	TRBJ2-7	16	ASSLRPQTGTGLYEQY